This T cell receptor beta chain was captured in a study of blood T cell repertoires in COVID-19. This clone was seen once. Germline V gene lookup returns CDR1 MNHEY and CDR2 SVGAGI. V dropped 0 bases and J dropped 3; count of bases not matched to a gene: 6. CDR3 size: 16 residues. Data came from immunoSEQ multiplex PCR; TCRdb stores just in-frame clones and leaves some out. The sample records fewer than 200,000 clones, about four fifths being singletons. The V gene is TRBV6-5, the J gene TRBJ2-3, with 7 bases lining up with TRBD1. This TCR came from a woman under 40 who had been exposed to COVID-19. The sequencing input was PBMCs or T cells enriched from blood (not recorded which). The CDR3 nucleotides read TGTGCCAGCAGTTACTCGATTCTACAGGGGACAGATACGCAGTATTTT. Its protein product is CASSYSILQGTDTQYF.